Listed below are T cell receptor beta chains from one sample, sequenced in a study of CD8 T cells in Susac syndrome. One entry per CDR3 protein results from TCRdb running MiXCR on the immunoSEQ multiplex PCR reads. The repertoire has approximately 210,000 distinct CDR3 sequences, approximately 95% of them found once; the top ten carry 0.085% to 0.095%. Sample: CD4+ T cells from PBMCs. The receptor source for this set is a human donor with multiple sclerosis. Each CDR3 is given with its conserved first and last residue. D genes are given only for firm matches.

CDR3 DNA,CDR3 protein,D gene,V gene,J gene
TGCGCCAGCAGCCCGACCTCTGGACCAGGAGGGGGCAATGAGCAGTTCTTC,CASSPTSGPGGGNEQFF,NA,TRBV5-1,TRBJ2-1
TGTGCCACCAGACCACTCGGGGGCAATGAGCAGTTCTTC,CATRPLGGNEQFF,NA,TRBV15,TRBJ2-1
TGTGCCAGCAGTACCTCAGGGTTCGAGCAGTACTTC,CASSTSGFEQYF,NA,TRBV6-6,TRBJ2-7
TGTGCCAGCAGCCAAGCCCCGGAGTCACAAGAGACCCAGTACTTC,CASSQAPESQETQYF,NA,TRBV4-2,TRBJ2-5
TGCAGTGCTAGGACAGGGTCCTACGAGCAGTACTTC,CSARTGSYEQYF,TRBD1,TRBV20-1,TRBJ2-7
TGCGCCAGCAGCTGGGGGACCTGGGGATCCGAGCAGTACTTC,CASSWGTWGSEQYF,NA,TRBV5-1,TRBJ2-7
TGCAGTGCTAGACAAAGGGGTCGTGAGACCCAGTACTTC,CSARQRGRETQYF,NA,TRBV20-1,TRBJ2-5
TGTGCCAGCAACCCAGGGAGATTGTCCTACAATGAGCAGTTCTTC,CASNPGRLSYNEQFF,NA,TRBV27,TRBJ2-1
TGTGCCAGCAGCTTAGGAGCGGGGACAGGGTCACCTGAGGAGCAGTTCTTC,CASSLGAGTGSPEEQFF,TRBD1,TRBV7-9,TRBJ2-1
TGTGCCAGCAGCCAAGATCTGACAGGCCTCATATACTATGGCTACACCTTC,CASSQDLTGLIYYGYTF,NA,TRBV3-1,TRBJ1-2
TGTGCCAGCAGTTATTCGAAGTCCATACATCAAATGGCGGAACTGTTTTTT,CASSYSKSIHQMAELFF,NA,TRBV6-9,TRBJ1-4
TGCAGTGCTACTCTAGCGGGAGGGTACAATGAGCAGTTCTTC,CSATLAGGYNEQFF,TRBD2,TRBV20-1,TRBJ2-1
TGCAGTGGAGAGGGGGCTCCCAAGAGAGATACGCAGTATTTT,CSGEGAPKRDTQYF,TRBD1,TRBV20-1,TRBJ2-3